The T cell receptor (beta chain) described here comes from a study of cytomegalovirus exposure and HLA in healthy donors. Study-level results: Productive rates of about 87% or about 30% were seen for most TCR beta V segments in an earlier analysis. An Asian-associated ancestry cluster reportedly showed fewer N-insertions than the roughly 700-donor mean in a later analysis.

Points on this clone: Its antigen is as yet unknown.

PCR was performed using 60 Vbeta and 13 Jbeta primers. Clones were read by immunoSEQ multiplex PCR, and TCRdb kept only the in-frame ones, dropping some. Counted here are some 140,000 clones, around 80% occurring once; the ten biggest clones make up 5.5% to 6.5%. V lost 5 bases and J lost 8, with 15 bases in between. Germline CDR1 SGHVS, CDR2 FNYEAQ. The CDR3 length is 13 residues. The origin of this receptor is a middle-aged woman in good health and CMV-seropositive. The sequencing input was PBMCs. The chain links TRBV7-6 to TRBJ1-2; no clear D gene. CDR3: CASSEQRGSGYTF. As DNA, the CDR3 is TGTGCCAGCAGCGAACAGCGCGGGTCGGGCTACACCTTC.